This T cell receptor beta chain is drawn from a study of Graves' ophthalmopathy and Graves' hyperthyroidism. Study-wide findings and caveats: Blood also carried most expanded thyroid clonotypes exceeding 0.001 frequency.

Presentation of ophthalmopathy in the donors involved moderate-to-severe activity, CAS ≥3, NOSPECS ≥4 and a duration under 3 months. PBMCs were isolated by Ficoll-Paque density gradient centrifugation, using more than 8.5 ml of fresh peripheral blood as the starting material. This clonotype was observed at least ten times. Its cognate antigen is unknown. The junction had 5 bases not matched to a gene; V was cut back by 6 bases and J by 4 bases. The CDR3 totals 12 residues. Germline V gene sequence: CDR1 SQVTM, CDR2 ANQGSEA. The study amplified TCR beta CDR3 regions using RNA transcripts. RT-PCR was first run with HTBI primers, then multiplex PCR in a second round. TCRdb re-derived calls from the multiplex PCR reads in MiXCR, one entry per CDR3 protein. Of 170,000 or so distinct CDR3 sequences in the sample, more than 30% were seen once.

The V gene is TRBV29-1, the J gene TRBJ2-5; 7 bases align to TRBD1. The sequence derives from a woman between 40 and 50 years old with Graves' ophthalmopathy. Sequencing was done on a sample of peripheral blood. CDR3 sequence reads: CSVHRGAETQYF. The DNA for the CDR3 is TGCAGCGTCCACAGGGGAGCAGAGACCCAGTACTTC.